The table lists the clone carrying this T cell receptor beta chain with a few counts. Its antigen remains unknown. This specimen comes from a study of T cells after yellow fever vaccination. General study results and limits: Reappearance after the booster was observed for most primary-vaccination clones (roughly 95% CD4, over 75% CD8).

The CDR3 spans 13 residues. Trimming took 0 bases from V and 8 from J, leaving 8 bases between them. Germline CDR1 and CDR2: LGHNA and YSLEER. Via MiXCR, TCRdb re-called the 5' RACE reads, giving one row per CDR3 protein. Of hundreds of thousands of distinct CDR3 sequences listed, 8.7% are singletons. Sequenced here: PBMCs, sampled on the day of the first yellow fever vaccination. The clonotype comes from a man aged 18 to 30 who received the YFV17D yellow fever vaccine. This chain connects TRBV4-3 to TRBJ2-4, with D possibly being TRBD1 or TRBD2 (5 bases each). CDR3 in amino acids: CASSQDGGHIQYF. CDR3 nucleotide sequence: TGCGCCAGCAGCCAAGATGGGGGACACATTCAGTACTTC.